The rows below give T cell receptor beta chains drawn from one sample of a study of blood T cells in healthy people across ages. Each CDR3 protein gets one entry after TCRdb re-called the 5' RACE reads with MiXCR. The repertoire has around 2 million distinct CDR3 sequences, roughly two fifths of them found once; the top ten carry 20% to 25%. Sequenced: blood. The receptor source for this set is a human donor in good health. The CDR3 runs from the conserved cysteine through the conserved F or W. A D gene is named only where the DNA matches it firmly. Rows give clone size only sometimes, using once, few, many, or a class for an expanded clone.

CASSQGPGLGYNEKLFF	TGTGCCAGCAGCCAAGGGCCCGGTCTGGGGTATAATGAAAAACTGTTTTTT	TRBV3-1	TRBJ1-4	NA	NA
CASSLGADNTDTQYF	TGTGCCAGCAGTTTAGGGGCAGATAACACAGATACGCAGTATTTT	TRBV28	TRBJ2-3	NA	NA
CASSLVGALVSKNYEQYF	TGTGCCAGCAGCTTAGTAGGGGCCCTCGTATCGAAAAACTACGAGCAGTACTTC	TRBV7-2	TRBJ2-7	NA	NA
CAGSQQPSPPGPTYEQYF	TGCGCCGGCAGCCAACAACCCTCCCCCCCGGGGCCAACCTACGAGCAGTACTTC	TRBV4-3	TRBJ2-7	NA	once
CASSVAGEYTGELFF	TGTGCCAGCAGCGTAGCGGGGGAATACACCGGGGAGCTGTTTTTT	TRBV13	TRBJ2-2	TRBD2	NA
CASSTRTSLRDTQYF	TGTGCCAGCAGCACCCGGACTAGCTTAAGAGATACGCAGTATTTT	TRBV9	TRBJ2-3	TRBD2	NA
CASSFSIMTTSNQPQHF	TGTGCCAGCAGTTTTTCCATTATGACCACTAGCAATCAGCCCCAGCATTTT	TRBV12-3/TRBV12-4	TRBJ1-5	NA	NA
CASRRQGAIAEAFF	TGTGCCAGCAGAAGACAGGGGGCTATCGCTGAAGCTTTCTTT	TRBV12-3/TRBV12-4	TRBJ1-1	TRBD1	once
CASSLALGAGDTQYF	TGCGCCAGCAGCTTGGCCTTGGGGGCGGGAGATACGCAGTATTTT	TRBV5-1	TRBJ2-3	NA	few
CATSDLLANNNEQFF	TGTGCCACCAGTGATTTGTTGGCTAACAACAATGAGCAGTTCTTC	TRBV24-1	TRBJ2-1	NA	many
CASSQVMNQETQYF	TGCGCCAGCAGCCAAGTAATGAACCAAGAGACCCAGTACTTC	TRBV4-1	TRBJ2-5	NA	NA
CASSEVDRVNGYTF	TGTGCCAGCAGTGAAGTCGACAGGGTTAACGGCTACACCTTC	TRBV6-1	TRBJ1-2	TRBD1	NA
CASSFAWGNHYEQYF	TGTGCCAGCAGCTTCGCCTGGGGAAATCACTACGAGCAGTACTTC	TRBV7-8	TRBJ2-7	NA	few
CSVYLWGSPYNEQYF	TGCAGCGTTTATCTTTGGGGGTCACCCTACAATGAGCAGTACTTC	TRBV29-1	TRBJ2-4	NA	NA
CASRRTGLEQYF	TGTGCCAGCAGAAGGACAGGGCTTGAGCAGTACTTC	TRBV6-1	TRBJ2-5	TRBD1	NA
CASRLPGTANEAFF	TGTGCCAGCAGGCTACCCGGGACGGCCAATGAAGCTTTCTTT	TRBV28	TRBJ1-1	NA	many
CSARGWTAPRILEQYF	TGCAGTGCTAGAGGTTGGACTGCGCCCAGAATCCTCGAGCAGTACTTC	TRBV20-1	TRBJ2-7	NA	few
CANSEHRGGTEAFF	TGTGCCAACAGCGAACACAGGGGTGGCACTGAAGCTTTCTTT	TRBV6-5	TRBJ1-1	TRBD1	NA
CASSPGGAGGDEQYF	TGTGCCAGCAGCCCGGGCGGGGCAGGGGGCGACGAGCAGTACTTC	TRBV7-2	TRBJ2-7	TRBD1	NA
CASSTGATLDYGYTF	TGCGCCAGCAGCACCGGGGCAACCTTGGACTATGGCTACACCTTC	TRBV5-1	TRBJ1-2	NA	NA
CASTKAGAGNIQYF	TGTGCCAGCACCAAGGCAGGGGCGGGAAACATTCAGTACTTC	TRBV12-3/TRBV12-4	TRBJ2-4	NA	NA
CSVPILAGGPNEQFF	TGCAGCGTTCCTATACTAGCGGGGGGTCCCAATGAGCAGTTCTTC	TRBV29-1	TRBJ2-1	TRBD2	few
CASSETGLNNEQFF	TGTGCCAGCAGCGAGACAGGGCTGAACAATGAGCAGTTCTTC	TRBV3-1	TRBJ2-1	TRBD1	NA
CASRTTGYLDEQYF	TGTGCCAGCAGAACGACAGGATATCTCGACGAGCAGTACTTC	TRBV27	TRBJ2-7	NA	few
CASSQVTGTSGGTYEQYF	TGCGCCAGCAGCCAAGTCACCGGGACTAGCGGGGGCACCTACGAGCAGTACTTC	TRBV4-3	TRBJ2-7	TRBD2	NA
CATSRPDRVTEAFF	TGTGCCACCAGCAGACCGGACAGGGTTACTGAAGCTTTCTTT	TRBV15	TRBJ1-1	TRBD1	NA
CASMSGGFSGANVLTF	TGTGCCAGCATGAGCGGGGGGTTTTCTGGGGCCAACGTCCTGACTTTC	TRBV7-2	TRBJ2-6	TRBD2	NA
CASSLGVAPGSQETQYF	TGTGCCAGCAGCTTAGGGGTGGCCCCTGGGTCCCAAGAGACCCAGTACTTC	TRBV7-6	TRBJ2-5	NA	few
CASTKEGGGQPQYF	TGTGCCAGCACAAAAGAGGGAGGCGGTCAGCCCCAGTACTTC	TRBV2	TRBJ2-5	NA	NA
CASSPPLGVSTEAFF	TGTGCCAGTAGTCCTCCGTTGGGAGTTTCCACTGAAGCTTTCTTT	TRBV19	TRBJ1-1	NA	NA
CASTLVDGGGYYEKLFF	TGTGCCAGTACCCTTGTTGACGGTGGAGGCTACTATGAAAAACTGTTTTTT	TRBV19	TRBJ1-4	NA	NA
CASSPLGQGGETQYF	TGCGCCAGCAGCCCGCTCGGACAGGGGGGAGAGACCCAGTACTTC	TRBV4-3	TRBJ2-5	TRBD1	few
CASSFQLPGDEQYF	TGTGCCAGCAGCTTCCAGTTACCTGGGGACGAGCAGTACTTC	TRBV7-9	TRBJ2-7	NA	NA
CSVVGYTF	TGCAGCGTCGTTGGCTACACCTTC	TRBV29-1	TRBJ1-2	NA	many
CASSQGPNGGAETQYF	TGTGCCAGCAGCCAAGGGCCCAACGGGGGGGCCGAGACCCAGTACTTC	TRBV4-2	TRBJ2-5	TRBD2	few
CASSPGVWDIYQETQYF	TGTGCCAGCAGCCCGGGGGTGTGGGACATCTATCAAGAGACCCAGTACTTC	TRBV7-9	TRBJ2-5	NA	NA
CAISEDRDGNSPLHF	TGTGCCATCAGTGAGGATAGGGACGGGAATTCACCCCTCCACTTT	TRBV10-3	TRBJ1-6	NA	NA
CASSQDPGQANEQFF	TGCGCCAGCAGCCAAGATCCTGGACAGGCAAATGAGCAGTTCTTC	TRBV4-3	TRBJ2-1	TRBD1	NA
CASSYDPQGARDTQYF	TGTGCCAGCAGCTACGACCCTCAGGGGGCACGGGATACGCAGTATTTT	TRBV7-2	TRBJ2-3	TRBD1	NA
CASSISSGGEPDYEQYF	TGTGCCAGCAGTATATCTAGCGGGGGCGAACCCGACTACGAGCAGTACTTC	TRBV28	TRBJ2-7	TRBD2	few
CATSDLTSYGYTF	TGTGCCACCAGTGATTTGACATCTTATGGCTACACCTTC	TRBV24-1	TRBJ1-2	NA	NA
CAGSQDQPNSYNEQFF	TGCGCCGGCAGCCAAGACCAACCGAACTCCTACAATGAGCAGTTCTTC	TRBV4-3	TRBJ2-1	NA	NA